The 26 T cell receptor beta chains below come from one sample, sequenced in a study of blood T cell repertoires in COVID-19. Here immunoSEQ multiplex PCR was the method, and the copy in TCRdb shows in-frame clones only, minus some. Here the sample spans 130,000 to 150,000 clones, 80% to 90% being singletons. Source material: peripheral blood. The source of these receptors is a man aged 18 to 29 with COVID-19, enrolled during active disease.

The chain joins TRBV14 to TRBJ1-2, with 7 bases aligning to TRBD1. The CDR3 loop spans 11 amino acids. V lost 3 bases and J lost 12; bases outside the gene matches: 4. Germline CDR1 is SGHDN and CDR2 is FVKESK. DNA of the CDR3: TGTGCCAGCAGCCAGTGGGGACAGCACACCTTC. Translated, it gives CASSQWGQHTF.

The V gene is TRBV4-1, the J gene TRBJ1-2; 8 nucleotides agree with TRBD1. The CDR3 sequence is 15 residues long. Losses at the gene ends were 0 bases for V and 4 bases for J; bases not matched to a gene: 4. Per the germline V gene, CDR1 is MGHRA and CDR2 is YSYEKL. The CDR3 nucleotides are TGCGCCAGCAGCCAAGACAGGGGGCGTCCCTATGGCTACACCTTC. It encodes CASSQDRGRPYGYTF.

The chain couples TRBV5-1 to TRBJ2-3; the match to TRBD1 covers 8 bases. V shed 4 bases and J 0 bases; nucleotides not matched to a gene: 4. The length of the CDR3 is 15 residues. CDR1 is SGHRS and CDR2 is YFSETQ in the germline V gene. This CDR3 reads CASSSGQGSTDTQYF. CDR3 sequence (DNA): TGCGCCAGCAGCAGTGGACAGGGTAGCACAGATACGCAGTATTTT.

This chain connects TRBV7-3 to TRBJ2-7; the match to TRBD1 covers 8 bases. Germline V lookup: CDR1 SGHTA, CDR2 FQGTGA. The CDR3 is made up of 14 amino acids. The V segment lost 5 bases and the J segment 2 bases; nucleotides outside the gene matches: 5. The CDR3 here is CASSAGQGAYEQYF. As DNA, the CDR3 is TGTGCCAGCAGCGCCGGACAGGGCGCCTACGAGCAGTACTTC.

The chain couples TRBV28 to TRBJ2-7; TRBD1 aligns across 11 bases. This CDR3 comprises 17 residues. The germline V gene encodes CDR1 MDHEN and CDR2 SYDVKM. With 5 bases clipped from V and 2 bases from J, the junction kept 11 bases outside the gene matches. CDR3 region: CASSPPGQGGVPYEQYF. The CDR3 coding sequence is TGTGCCAGCAGTCCGCCGGGACAGGGGGGAGTTCCCTACGAGCAGTACTTC.

J is TRBJ2-2 and V is TRBV3-1 (or the pseudogene TRBV3-2), with 15 nucleotides matching TRBD2. The CDR3 extends over 19 amino acids. V lost 1 base and J lost 4; bases outside the gene matches: 7. Germline-derived CDR1 and CDR2 are LGHDT and YNNKEL (reference sequence). In DNA, the CDR3 is TGTGCCAGCAGCCAAGTAGGACTAGCGGGAGGGCGAAGCACCGGGGAGCTGTTTTTT. This sequence encodes CASSQVGLAGGRSTGELFF.

This clone was observed a single time. The chain has TRBV28 and TRBJ1-2; 8 nucleotides agree with TRBD1. The CDR3 loop spans 15 amino acids. V was clipped by 1 base and J by 6 bases; unmatched bases: 7. Germline-derived CDR1 and CDR2 are MDHEN and SYDVKM. CDR3 sequence (DNA): TGTGCCAGCAGTTTATTTGGGGCACAGGGGGATGGCTACACCTTC. This translates into CASSLFGAQGDGYTF.

This chain connects TRBV7-8 to TRBJ2-1; D is ambiguous. Trimming cost V 3 bases and J 5 bases, with 11 bases left between them. The germline V gene encodes CDR1 SGHVS and CDR2 FQNEAQ. This CDR3 has 14 amino acids. The CDR3 here is CASSFVSTHNEQFF. CDR3 nucleotide sequence: TGTGCCAGCAGCTTTGTCTCGACTCACAATGAGCAGTTCTTC.

The CDR3 spells CASSHSNSPLHF. CDR3 nucleotide sequence: TGCGCCAGCAGCCATTCGAATTCACCCCTCCACTTT. The chain has TRBV4-1 and TRBJ1-6; D gene uncertain. Per germline, CDR1 MGHRA and CDR2 YSYEKL. The CDR3 extends over 12 amino acids. The V gene lost 3 bases and the J gene lost 7 bases, with 4 bases spanning the gap.

In DNA, the CDR3 is TGTGCCAGCATAGGTAGCGGCTCCTACAATGAGCAGTTCTTC. Encoded protein: CASIGSGSYNEQFF. The chain carries TRBV25-1 and TRBJ2-1, with D possibly matching TRBD2 (6 bases). Trimming left V 7 bases short and J 0 bases short, with 10 bases between. Germline-derived CDR1 and CDR2 are MGHDK and SYGVNS. The CDR3 extends over 14 amino acids.

The V gene is TRBV6-5, the J gene TRBJ2-7; perhaps TRBD1 as D (6 bases). CDR1 and CDR2 from the germline V gene are MNHEY and SVGAGI. The length of the CDR3 is 13 residues. The V end was cut by 4 bases, the J end by 3 bases, with 10 bases between. The CDR3 DNA reads TGTGCCAGCAGTTTTGGGACAAACTACGAGCAGTACTTC. This encodes CASSFGTNYEQYF.

This clone was observed a single time. The chain uses TRBV7-2 and TRBJ2-1, with D tentatively TRBD1 (6 bases). In germline, CDR1 is SGHTA, CDR2 FQGNSA. The CDR3 has 15 residues. V lost 4 bases, J lost 0 bases, and 10 bases lay in between. The CDR3 DNA is TGTGCCAGCAGCTCTAGAGGGGGCTCCTACAATGAGCAGTTCTTC. Amino acid sequence: CASSSRGGSYNEQFF.

The rearrangement uses TRBV24-1 and TRBJ1-1; D ambiguous. CDR1 is KGHDR, CDR2 SFDVKD, per germline. V lost 1 base to trimming and J lost 1 base, with 3 bases between them. CDR3 size: 13 residues. This CDR3 is CATSDFQNTEAFF. CDR3 nucleotides: TGTGCCACCAGTGATTTTCAGAACACTGAAGCTTTCTTT.

This clone was observed a single time. The chain has TRBV30 and TRBJ2-7; tentative D call: TRBD2 (7 bases). Trimming cost V 5 bases and J 7 bases, with 12 bases left between them. Germline lookup yields CDR1 GTSNPN and CDR2 SVGIG (reference sequence). This CDR3 has 11 residues. The DNA for the CDR3 is TGTGCCTGGGGAGAGGGGGGGGAGCAGTACTTC. Translated, it gives CAWGEGGEQYF.

The gene calls are TRBV25-1 and TRBJ1-2; TRBD1 matches at 9 bases. Germline CDR1 is MGHDK and CDR2 is SYGVNS. With 6 bases clipped from V and 7 bases from J, the junction kept 3 bases outside the gene matches. The CDR3 spans 12 residues. The CDR3 bases are TGTGCCAGCAGAGCGACAGGGGGTGGCTACACCTTC. Translation: CASRATGGGYTF.

The chain has TRBV6-5 and TRBJ1-5; 9 bases are a match to TRBD1. Per the germline V gene, CDR1 is MNHEY and CDR2 is SVGAGI. The CDR3 is 14 residues long. V dropped 5 bases and J dropped 5; count of bases not matched to a gene: 4. This chain's CDR3 is CASSLRTGDQPQHF. DNA for the CDR3: TGTGCCAGCAGTCTCCGGACAGGGGATCAGCCCCAGCATTTT.

The chain joins TRBV11-2 to TRBJ2-5; 9 nucleotides line up with TRBD1. The CDR3 runs to 16 residues. Germline CDR1 SGHAT, CDR2 FQNNGV. V trimming: 5 bases; J trimming: 5 bases; junction bases outside the gene matches: 12. This CDR3 is CASSLTGTGFGETQYF. The CDR3 DNA follows: TGTGCCAGCAGCCTTACCGGGACAGGGTTCGGGGAGACCCAGTACTTC.

The chain recombines TRBV30 with TRBJ2-5; 11 nucleotides line up with TRBD2. Germline V lookup: CDR1 GTSNPN, CDR2 SVGIG (reference sequence). The CDR3 has 17 amino acids. J gave up 2 bases and V 0 bases, and 8 bases lay outside the gene matches. The CDR3 nucleotides are TGTGCCTGGAGTGTAGACCCGACTAGCGGGAAGCAAGAGACCCAGTACTTC. It yields the protein CAWSVDPTSGKQETQYF.

This CDR3 is CASSLDLAVPPVEQYF. The CDR3 DNA reads TGTGCCAGCAGCTTGGATTTAGCGGTTCCTCCTGTCGAGCAGTACTTC. This chain uses TRBV5-5 with TRBJ2-7, with TRBD2 as a possible D gene (6 bases). Germline values: CDR1 SGHKS, CDR2 YYEKEE (reference sequence). CDR3 length: 16 amino acids. V lost 0 bases and J lost 6, with 19 bases in between.

The chain combines TRBV11-2 with TRBJ2-3; TRBD2 matches at 9 bases. V was clipped by 5 bases and J by 5 bases; unmatched bases: 11. This CDR3 region has 16 residues. The germline V gene has CDR1 SGHAT and CDR2 FQNNGV. This chain's CDR3 is CASSPDYSGSVDTQYF. For the CDR3, the DNA is TGTGCCAGCAGCCCGGACTATAGCGGGAGTGTAGATACGCAGTATTTT.

V gene TRBV7-9 combines with J gene TRBJ1-1; TRBD1 agrees at 10 bases. Unmatched junction bases numbered 6, after V lost 2 bases and J lost 6 bases. The CDR3 runs to 15 residues. Germline V gene data show CDR1 as SEHNR and CDR2 as FQNEAQ (reference sequence). CDR3 nucleotides: TGTGCCAGCAGCTTACCGGGACAGGGGTTACCTGAAGCTTTCTTT. It translates to CASSLPGQGLPEAFF. Together with reference TRBV7-9 and TRBJ1-1, the CDR3 gives the full variable domain: DTGVSQNPRHKITKRGQNVTFRCDPISEHNRLYWYRQTLGQGPEFLTYFQNEAQLEKSRLLSDRFSAERPKGSFSTLEIQRTEQGDSAMYLCASSLPGQGLPEAFFGQGTRLTVV.

This chain uses TRBV5-1 with TRBJ2-5, with 12 nucleotides matching TRBD2. The CDR3 covers 16 residues. V trimming: 1 base; J trimming: 4 bases; junction bases outside the gene matches: 5. Per germline, CDR1 SGHRS and CDR2 YFSETQ. CDR3 sequence: CASSLNLAGGVETQYF. CDR3 in DNA: TGCGCCAGCAGCTTGAACCTAGCGGGAGGGGTAGAGACCCAGTACTTC.

The gene calls are TRBV18 and TRBJ1-1; 7 bases align to TRBD1. Germline V gives CDR1 KGHSH, CDR2 LQKENI. There are 16 residues in the CDR3. V lost 2 bases to trimming and J lost 5 bases; unmatched junction nucleotides: 11. In nucleotides, the CDR3 is TGTGCCAGCTCACCAGGTAGGGGGCTAAGGCGGACTGAAGCTTTCTTT. Translated: CASSPGRGLRRTEAFF.

V usage is TRBV11-2 and J usage is TRBJ2-2; D is ambiguous. This CDR3 spans 14 amino acids. Looked up from germline, CDR1 is SGHAT and CDR2 is FQNNGV. V was shortened by 1 base and J by 1 base, with 4 bases between the two germline ends. CDR3 sequence: CASSLVKNTGELFF. Written as DNA, the CDR3 is TGTGCCAGCAGCTTAGTCAAGAACACCGGGGAGCTGTTTTTT.

The gene calls are TRBV2 and TRBJ2-3; 12 bases line up with TRBD1. The CDR3 totals 14 residues. The germline V gene encodes CDR1 SNHLY and CDR2 FYNNEI. The trim removed 5 bases at V and 6 bases at J, leaving 3 bases unmatched. Written as DNA, the CDR3 is TGTGCCAGCAGTCGGGACAGGGGGCGGGATACGCAGTATTTT. Translating gives CASSRDRGRDTQYF.

The chain uses TRBV7-9 and TRBJ1-5, with 8 bases lining up with TRBD1. V shed 1 base and J 7 bases; nucleotides not matched to a gene: 6. This CDR3 region has 15 residues. Germline lookup yields CDR1 SEHNR and CDR2 FQNEAQ (reference sequence). DNA for the CDR3: TGTGCCAGCAGCTTAGGAGGACAGGGCACACAGCCCCAGCATTTT. Translating it yields CASSLGGQGTQPQHF.